These 5 T cell receptor beta chains came from one sample sequenced in a study of post-analysis software for immune sequencing data. No antigen has been assigned to these receptors. Unique molecular identifiers were present in the TCR beta cDNA libraries. TCRdb reprocessed the PCR reads with MiXCR, giving one entry per CDR3 protein. Counted here are some 450,000 distinct CDR3 sequences, roughly 46% occurring once; the ten biggest clones make up about 12%. Broader study findings: Controls showed lower frequencies than patients for roughly 5 TRBV segments, and TRBV5-6, TRBV5-1 and TRBV20-1 were among these.

The sample consisted of blood. All receptors derive from a girl aged 10-17 years with multiple sclerosis.

CDR3 sequence: CASSLGGAHGANVLTF. The CDR3 coding sequence is TGTGCCAGCAGTTTAGGGGGGGCGCATGGGGCCAACGTCCTGACTTTC. V is TRBV27 and J is TRBJ2-6; D perhaps matches TRBD2 (7 bases). V was cut by 2 bases and J by 3 bases, with 11 bases left in between. Germline V CDR1 and CDR2: MNHEY, SMNVEV (reference sequence). There are 16 residues in the CDR3.

This sequence joins TRBV12-3 or TRBV12-4 and TRBJ1-1, with D perhaps TRBD1 (5 bases). Trimming took off 8 bases at V and 6 bases at J, with 13 bases between the two ends. CDR3 length: 12 amino acids. The CDR3 sequence is CASSPPGAEAFF. CDR3 in DNA: TGTGCCAGCTCCCCCCCGGGGGCTGAAGCTTTCTTT.

The chain combines TRBV2 with TRBJ1-1; D not certain. This CDR3 comprises 17 residues. From germline, CDR1 is SNHLY and CDR2 FYNNEI. Trimming cost V 8 bases and J 2 bases, with 24 bases left between them. CDR3 sequence reads: CASAVSFGFSHNTEAFF. The DNA of the CDR3 is TGTGCCAGCGCCGTATCTTTCGGGTTTTCACACAACACTGAAGCTTTCTTT.

This clonotype was detected a few times. This sequence joins TRBV28 and TRBJ2-7; 9 nucleotides match TRBD1. Germline trimming cut 6 bases from V and 1 base from J; bases unmatched to any gene: 4. This CDR3 comprises 14 residues. CDR1 and CDR2 (germline): MDHEN, SYDVKM. The CDR3 loop reads CASSGTGNSYEQYF. The CDR3 DNA is TGTGCCAGCAGCGGGACAGGGAATTCCTACGAGCAGTACTTC.

The chain's CDR3 is CSANRDASEQYF. The CDR3 nucleotides read TGCAGTGCTAACCGGGACGCTAGCGAGCAGTACTTC. This chain uses TRBV20-1 with TRBJ2-7, with D perhaps being TRBD1 or TRBD2 (5 bases each). V was trimmed by 4 bases and J by 6 bases, leaving 13 bases between them. The germline gives CDR1 DFQATT, CDR2 SNEGSKA (reference sequence). The CDR3 contains 12 residues.